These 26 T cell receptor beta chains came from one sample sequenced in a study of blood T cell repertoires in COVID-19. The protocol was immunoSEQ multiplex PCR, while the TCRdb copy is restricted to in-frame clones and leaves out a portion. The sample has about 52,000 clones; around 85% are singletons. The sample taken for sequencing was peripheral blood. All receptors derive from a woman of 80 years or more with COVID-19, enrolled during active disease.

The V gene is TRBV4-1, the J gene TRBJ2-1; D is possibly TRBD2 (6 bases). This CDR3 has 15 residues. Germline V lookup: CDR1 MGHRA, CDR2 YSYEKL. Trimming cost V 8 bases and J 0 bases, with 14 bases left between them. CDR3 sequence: CASAERVSSYNEQFF. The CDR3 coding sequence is TGCGCCAGCGCGGAGCGGGTTAGCTCCTACAATGAGCAGTTCTTC.

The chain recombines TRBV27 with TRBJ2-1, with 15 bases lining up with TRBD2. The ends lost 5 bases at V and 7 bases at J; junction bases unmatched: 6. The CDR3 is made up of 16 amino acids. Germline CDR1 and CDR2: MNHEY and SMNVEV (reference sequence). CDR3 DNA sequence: TGTGCCAGCAGTCTCGGACTAGCGGGAGGGCCGAATGAGCAGTTCTTC. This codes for CASSLGLAGGPNEQFF.

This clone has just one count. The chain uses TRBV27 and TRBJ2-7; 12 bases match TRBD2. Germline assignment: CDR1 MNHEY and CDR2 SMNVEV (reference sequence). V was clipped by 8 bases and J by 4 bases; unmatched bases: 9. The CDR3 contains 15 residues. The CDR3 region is CASCPGLAGTYEQYF. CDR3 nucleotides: TGTGCCAGCTGTCCAGGACTAGCGGGAACTTACGAGCAGTACTTC.

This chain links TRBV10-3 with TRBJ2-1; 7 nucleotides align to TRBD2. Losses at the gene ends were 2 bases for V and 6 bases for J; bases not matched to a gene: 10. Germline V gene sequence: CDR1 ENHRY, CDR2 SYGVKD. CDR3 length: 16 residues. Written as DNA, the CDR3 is TGTGCCATCAGTGAGCCCCGGGAGCGGGGCCCCAATGAGCAGTTCTTC. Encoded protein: CAISEPRERGPNEQFF.

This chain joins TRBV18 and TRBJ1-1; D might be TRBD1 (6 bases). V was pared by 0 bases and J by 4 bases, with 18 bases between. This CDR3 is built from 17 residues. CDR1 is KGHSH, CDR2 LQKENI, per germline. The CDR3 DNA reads TGTGCCAGCTCACCACCGGGCGGGGGCCGTTTTGGCACTGAAGCTTTCTTT. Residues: CASSPPGGGRFGTEAFF.

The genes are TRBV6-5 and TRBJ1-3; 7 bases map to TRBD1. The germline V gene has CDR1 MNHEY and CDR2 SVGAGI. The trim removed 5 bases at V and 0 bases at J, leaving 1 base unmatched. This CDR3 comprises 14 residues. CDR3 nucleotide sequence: TGTGCCAGCAGTCGGGACAGCTCTGGAAACACCATATATTTT. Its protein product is CASSRDSSGNTIYF.

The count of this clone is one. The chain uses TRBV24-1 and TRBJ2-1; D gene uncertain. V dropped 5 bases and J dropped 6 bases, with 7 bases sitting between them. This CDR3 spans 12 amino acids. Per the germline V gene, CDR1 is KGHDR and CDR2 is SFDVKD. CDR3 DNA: TGTGCCACCAGTGCTGATAGCAATGAGCAGTTCTTC. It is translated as CATSADSNEQFF.

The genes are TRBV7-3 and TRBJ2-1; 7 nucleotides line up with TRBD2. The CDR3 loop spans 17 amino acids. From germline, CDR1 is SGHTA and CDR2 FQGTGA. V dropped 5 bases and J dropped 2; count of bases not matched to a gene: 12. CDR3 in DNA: TGTGCCAGCAGCGCACAACCGGGACTACCAACCTACAATGAGCAGTTCTTC. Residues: CASSAQPGLPTYNEQFF. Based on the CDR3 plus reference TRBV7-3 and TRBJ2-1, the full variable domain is GAGVSQTPSNKVTEKGKYVELRCDPISGHTALYWYRQSLGQGPEFLIYFQGTGAADDSGLPNDRFFAVRPEGSVSTLKIQRTERGDSAVYLCASSAQPGLPTYNEQFFGPGTRLTVL.

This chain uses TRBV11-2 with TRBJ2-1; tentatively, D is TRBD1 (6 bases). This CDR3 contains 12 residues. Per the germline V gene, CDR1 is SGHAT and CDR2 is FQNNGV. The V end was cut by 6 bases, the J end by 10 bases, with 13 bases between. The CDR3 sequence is CASRQGPGEQFF. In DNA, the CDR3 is TGTGCCAGCAGGCAGGGGCCTGGGGAGCAGTTCTTC.

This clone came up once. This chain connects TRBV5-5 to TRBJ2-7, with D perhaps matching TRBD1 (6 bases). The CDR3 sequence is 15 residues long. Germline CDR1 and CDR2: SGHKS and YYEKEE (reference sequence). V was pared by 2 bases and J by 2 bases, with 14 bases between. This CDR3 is CASSFIQGPTYEQYF. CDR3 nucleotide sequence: TGTGCCAGCAGCTTTATTCAGGGGCCCACCTACGAGCAGTACTTC. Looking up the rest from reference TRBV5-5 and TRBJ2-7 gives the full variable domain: DAGVTQSPTHLIKTRGQQVTLRCSPISGHKSVSWYQQVLGQGPQFIFQYYEKEERGRGNFPDRFSARQFPNYSSELNVNALLLGDSALYLCASSFIQGPTYEQYFGPGTRLTVT.

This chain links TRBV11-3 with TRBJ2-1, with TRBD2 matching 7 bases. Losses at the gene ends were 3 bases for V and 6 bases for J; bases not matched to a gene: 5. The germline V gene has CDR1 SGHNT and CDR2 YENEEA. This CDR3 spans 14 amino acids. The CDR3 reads CASSLEGLVNEQFF. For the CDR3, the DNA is TGTGCCAGCAGCTTGGAAGGACTAGTCAATGAGCAGTTCTTC.

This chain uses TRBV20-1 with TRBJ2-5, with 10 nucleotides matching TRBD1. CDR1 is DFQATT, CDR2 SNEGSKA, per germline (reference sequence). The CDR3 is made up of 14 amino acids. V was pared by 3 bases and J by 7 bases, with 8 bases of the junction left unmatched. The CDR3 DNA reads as TGCAGTGCTAGTCCGGGACAGGGGTGGGGGACCCAGTACTTC. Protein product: CSASPGQGWGTQYF.

CDR3 sequence (DNA): TGTGCCGCCGACGGAGGGACTGAACCATGTTTAAATAATTCACCCCTCCACTTT. It codes for CAADGGTEPCLNNSPLHF. This sequence joins TRBV27 and TRBJ1-6; TRBD1 might be the D (5 bases). CDR3 length equals 18 residues. Germline values: CDR1 MNHEY, CDR2 SMNVEV (reference sequence). Trimming pared 11 bases from V and 5 bases from J, leaving 28 bases between.

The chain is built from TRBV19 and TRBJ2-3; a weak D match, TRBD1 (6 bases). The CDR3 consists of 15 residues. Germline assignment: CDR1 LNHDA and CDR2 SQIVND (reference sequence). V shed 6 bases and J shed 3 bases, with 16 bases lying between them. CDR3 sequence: CASRSGDLGTDTQYF. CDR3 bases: TGTGCCAGTAGATCAGGGGATTTAGGGACAGATACGCAGTATTTT.

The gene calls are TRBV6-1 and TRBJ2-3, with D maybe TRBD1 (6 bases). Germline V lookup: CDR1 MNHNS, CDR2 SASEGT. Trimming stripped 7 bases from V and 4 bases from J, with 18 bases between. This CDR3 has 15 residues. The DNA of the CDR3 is TGTGCCAGCATCGCTGGACAGTCTACCGCAGATACGCAGTATTTT. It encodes CASIAGQSTADTQYF.

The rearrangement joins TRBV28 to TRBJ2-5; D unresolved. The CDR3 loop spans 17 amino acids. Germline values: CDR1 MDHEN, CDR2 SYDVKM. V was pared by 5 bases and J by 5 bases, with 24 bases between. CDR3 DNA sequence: TGTGCCAGCAGTCCAACCTCCCGAGTAGCTTCGCGGGAGACCCAGTACTTC. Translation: CASSPTSRVASRETQYF.

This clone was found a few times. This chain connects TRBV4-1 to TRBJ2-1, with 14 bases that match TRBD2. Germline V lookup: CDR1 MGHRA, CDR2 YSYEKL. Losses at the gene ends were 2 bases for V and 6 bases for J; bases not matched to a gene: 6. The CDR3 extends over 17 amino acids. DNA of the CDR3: TGCGCCAGCAGCCAATACCGGACTAGCGGGAGGACCAATGAGCAGTTCTTC. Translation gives CASSQYRTSGRTNEQFF.

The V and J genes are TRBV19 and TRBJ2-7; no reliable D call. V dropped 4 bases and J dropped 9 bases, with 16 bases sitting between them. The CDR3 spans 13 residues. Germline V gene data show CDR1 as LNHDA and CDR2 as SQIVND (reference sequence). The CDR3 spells CASSTGLLTGQYF. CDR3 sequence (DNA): TGTGCCAGTAGTACTGGCCTCCTGACTGGGCAGTACTTC.

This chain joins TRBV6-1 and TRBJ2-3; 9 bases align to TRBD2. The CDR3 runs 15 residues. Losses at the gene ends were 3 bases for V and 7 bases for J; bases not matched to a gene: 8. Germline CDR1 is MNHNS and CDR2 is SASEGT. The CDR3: CASSDPRLADYTQYF. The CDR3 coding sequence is TGTGCCAGCAGTGACCCGAGACTAGCGGACTATACGCAGTATTTT.

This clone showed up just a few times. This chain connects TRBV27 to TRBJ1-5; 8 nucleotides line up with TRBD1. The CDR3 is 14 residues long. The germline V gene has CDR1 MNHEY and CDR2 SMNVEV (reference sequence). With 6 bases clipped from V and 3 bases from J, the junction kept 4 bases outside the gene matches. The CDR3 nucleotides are TGTGCCAGCAGGCAGGGGGCGAACAATCAGCCCCAGCATTTT. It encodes CASRQGANNQPQHF.

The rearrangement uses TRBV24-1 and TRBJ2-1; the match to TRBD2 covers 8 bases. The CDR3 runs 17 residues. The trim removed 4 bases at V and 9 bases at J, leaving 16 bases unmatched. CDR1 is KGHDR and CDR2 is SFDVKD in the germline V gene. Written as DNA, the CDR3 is TGTGCCACCAGTGAGGCTTCCACTAGCGGCTCACGGGGTGAGCAGTTCTTC. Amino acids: CATSEASTSGSRGEQFF.

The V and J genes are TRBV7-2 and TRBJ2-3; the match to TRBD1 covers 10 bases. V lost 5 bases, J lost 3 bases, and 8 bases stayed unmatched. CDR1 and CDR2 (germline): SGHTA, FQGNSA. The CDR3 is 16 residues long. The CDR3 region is CASSRSGGQGTDTQYF. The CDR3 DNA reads TGTGCCAGCAGCCGCTCTGGGGGACAGGGGACAGATACGCAGTATTTT. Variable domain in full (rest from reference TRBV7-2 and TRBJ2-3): GAGVSQSPSNKVTEKGKDVELRCDPISGHTALYWYRQSLGQGLEFLIYFQGNSAPDKSGLPSDRFSAERTGGSVSTLTIQRTQQEDSAVYLCASSRSGGQGTDTQYFGPGTRLTVL.

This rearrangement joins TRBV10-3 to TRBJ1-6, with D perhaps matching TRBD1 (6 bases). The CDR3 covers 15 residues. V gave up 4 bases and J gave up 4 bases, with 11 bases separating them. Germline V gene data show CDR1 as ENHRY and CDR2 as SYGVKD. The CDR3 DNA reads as TGTGCCATCAGTGCGGGGGGGCAATATAATTCACCCCTCCACTTT. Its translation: CAISAGGQYNSPLHF.

The CDR3 reads CASSLQAGVSRYTF. CDR3 in DNA: TGTGCCAGCAGCTTGCAGGCAGGTGTAAGTCGCTACACCTTC. The chain joins TRBV5-6 to TRBJ1-2; no clear D gene. The CDR3 contains 14 residues. The V gene lost 1 base and the J gene lost 9 bases, with 16 bases spanning the gap. CDR1 is SGHDT and CDR2 is YYEEEE in the germline V gene.

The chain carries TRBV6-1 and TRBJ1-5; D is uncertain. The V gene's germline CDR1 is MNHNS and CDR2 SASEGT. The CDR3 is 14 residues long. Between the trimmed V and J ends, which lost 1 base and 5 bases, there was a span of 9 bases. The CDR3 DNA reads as TGTGCCAGCAGTGAAGGGGCAACACATCAGCCCCAGCATTTT. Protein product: CASSEGATHQPQHF.

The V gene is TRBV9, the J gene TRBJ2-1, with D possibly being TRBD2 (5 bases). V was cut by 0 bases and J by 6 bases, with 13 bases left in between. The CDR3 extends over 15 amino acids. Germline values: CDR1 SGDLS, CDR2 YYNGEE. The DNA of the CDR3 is TGTGCCAGCAGCGTAGTGCCCAGCGGAGGCAATGAGCAGTTCTTC. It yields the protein CASSVVPSGGNEQFF.